The 9 T cell receptor beta chains below were found in one sample sequenced in a study of blood T cell repertoires in COVID-19. Repertoires were generated with immunoSEQ multiplex PCR, while TCRdb's copy carries only in-frame clones and drops some. The data hold about 98,000 clones, with over 70% observed a single time. Sequencing input: peripheral blood. These receptors came from a man in his 60s with acute or convalescent COVID-19.

This sequence joins TRBV5-1 and TRBJ1-2, with D perhaps matching TRBD1 (5 bases). V gave up 0 bases and J gave up 6 bases, with 15 bases separating them. The CDR3 runs to 15 residues. CDR1 and CDR2 (germline): SGHRS, YFSETQ. CDR3 nucleotide sequence: TGCGCCAGCAGCTTGGAGTTAGGCAGGGTAAATGGCTACACCTTC. This codes for CASSLELGRVNGYTF.

The genes are TRBV4-2 and TRBJ2-5; TRBD1 agrees at 7 bases. The J segment lost 5 bases and the V segment lost 0 bases, leaving 6 bases of the junction unmatched. The CDR3 has 15 amino acids. The germline CDR1 and CDR2 sequences are LGHNA and YNFKEQ. CDR3 sequence: CASSQDGQATETQYF. For the CDR3, the DNA is TGTGCCAGCAGCCAAGATGGACAGGCCACGGAGACCCAGTACTTC.

Written as DNA, the CDR3 is TGCAGCGTTCGAATAGGACTGAAGAACACTGAAGCTTTCTTT. Its protein is CSVRIGLKNTEAFF. The chain has TRBV29-1 and TRBJ1-1; unclear D gene. V dropped 5 bases and J dropped 1 base, with 14 bases sitting between them. The CDR3 runs to 14 residues. Germline V CDR1 and CDR2: SQVTM, ANQGSEA.

The rearrangement joins TRBV7-9 to TRBJ2-1; 12 positions agree with TRBD2. The CDR3 contains 17 residues. Germline V lookup: CDR1 SEHNR, CDR2 FQNEAQ (reference sequence). The V and J ends lost 5 bases and 8 bases, in that order; junction bases with no gene match: 13. For the CDR3, the DNA is TGTGCCAGCAGCCCAAACCTAGCGGGGGGGTCTAGGGATGAGCAGTTCTTC. It specifies CASSPNLAGGSRDEQFF.

The V call is TRBV9, the J call TRBJ1-3; TRBD1 is a possible D gene (5 bases). V lost 4 bases to trimming and J lost 8 bases, with 10 bases between them. Per germline, CDR1 SGDLS and CDR2 YYNGEE. The CDR3 has 12 amino acids. In DNA form, the CDR3 reads TGTGCCAGCAGCTCCGGAGGGGACACCATATATTTT. It encodes CASSSGGDTIYF.

V gene TRBV9 combines with J gene TRBJ2-2; the match to TRBD1 covers 10 bases. The CDR3 is made up of 16 amino acids. Trimming at V came to 0 bases and at J to 4 bases, leaving 3 bases not matched to a gene. Per the germline V gene, CDR1 is SGDLS and CDR2 is YYNGEE. The chain's CDR3 is CASSVGGTGVTGELFF. CDR3 bases: TGTGCCAGCAGCGTAGGAGGGACAGGGGTCACCGGGGAGCTGTTTTTT.

The chain is built from TRBV7-9 and TRBJ2-6, with a possible D match to TRBD1 (5 bases). Trimming stripped 5 bases from V and 1 base from J, with 15 bases between. The germline V gene encodes CDR1 SEHNR and CDR2 FQNEAQ (reference sequence). CDR3 length: 17 residues. The CDR3 nucleotides read TGTGCCAGCAGCCCAACAGACCCAGGGTCTGGGGCCAACGTCCTGACTTTC. This codes for CASSPTDPGSGANVLTF. The whole variable domain, filled in from reference TRBV7-9 and TRBJ2-6, reads DTGVSQNPRHKITKRGQNVTFRCDPISEHNRLYWYRQTLGQGPEFLTYFQNEAQLEKSRLLSDRFSAERPKGSFSTLEIQRTEQGDSAMYLCASSPTDPGSGANVLTFGAGSRLTVL.

V gene TRBV5-1 combines with J gene TRBJ2-1; D is perhaps TRBD2 (6 bases). Germline V gene data show CDR1 as SGHRS and CDR2 as YFSETQ. This CDR3 comprises 14 residues. Trimming took off 3 bases at V and 8 bases at J, with 15 bases between the two ends. The CDR3 reads CASSWDGGVDEQFF. The CDR3 DNA follows: TGCGCCAGCAGCTGGGACGGAGGGGTCGATGAGCAGTTCTTC.

The chain joins TRBV6-5 to TRBJ1-5; no definite D call. The CDR3 has 14 residues. With 5 bases removed from V and 3 bases from J, the gap between germline ends came to 11 bases. Germline V lookup: CDR1 MNHEY, CDR2 SVGAGI. The CDR3 DNA is TGTGCCAGCAGTCTTGATGGACTCAATCAGCCCCAGCATTTT. Its translation is CASSLDGLNQPQHF.